These T cell receptor beta chains were read from a single sample in a study of T cells after yellow fever vaccination. A single record per CDR3 protein comes from TCRdb applying MiXCR to the 5' RACE reads. The sample holds roughly 340,000 distinct CDR3 sequences, 3.5% to 4.5% seen once. The sequenced sample was PBMCs, obtained 5 days after the yellow fever booster vaccination. All receptors derive from a man aged 18 to 29 who received the YFV17D yellow fever vaccine. CDR3s include the opening cysteine and the closing phenylalanine or tryptophan. A D gene is named only where the DNA matches it firmly. Some rows have no size entry. The others give once, few or many, or a class for an expanded clone.

D,J,V,size,DNA,CDR3
-,TRBJ1-6,TRBV4-3,-,TGCGCCAGCAGCCAAGATGGGGTATCTGGTTCACCCCTCCACTTT,CASSQDGVSGSPLHF
-,TRBJ1-4,TRBV6-5,few,TGTGCCAGCAGAAGAAGAGGGGCGCGACGCGTAACTAATGAAAAACTGTTTTTT,CASRRRGARRVTNEKLFF
TRBD1,TRBJ1-1,TRBV5-1,few,TGCGCCAGCAGCTTGGCTAACATGACCCACAGGGGGGGCACTGAAGCTTTCTTT,CASSLANMTHRGGTEAFF
TRBD1,TRBJ2-3,TRBV20-1,once,TGCAGTGCGGAACAGGGGGTGGGAGATACGCAGTATTTT,CSAEQGVGDTQYF
TRBD1,TRBJ2-7,TRBV4-3,many,TGCGCCAGCAGCCAAGAAGTCCGACAGGGGGTTATCCGTCCCTCCTACGAGCAGTACTTC,CASSQEVRQGVIRPSYEQYF
TRBD2,TRBJ2-5,TRBV7-2,many,TGTGCCAGCAGCCCCGGTAGCGGGAGCCCGCAAGAGACCCAGTACTTC,CASSPGSGSPQETQYF
-,TRBJ2-3,TRBV11-2,few,TGTGCCAGCAGCTTAGCCTCTCTGCCAGATACGCAGTATTTT,CASSLASLPDTQYF
TRBD1,TRBJ2-5,TRBV2,-,TGTGCCAGCATGAGTACAGGGGGGCGAGAGACCCAGTACTTC,CASMSTGGRETQYF
TRBD2,TRBJ2-5,TRBV4-1,-,TGCGCCAGCACCGCACTACGGACTAGCGGGGGGAAAGGGGAGACCCAGTACTTC,CASTALRTSGGKGETQYF
-,TRBJ1-2,TRBV7-2,-,TGTGCCAGCAGCTTGACCCAAGGTCCTGGCTATGGCTACACCTTC,CASSLTQGPGYGYTF
-,TRBJ2-3,TRBV10-2,-,TGCGCCAGCAGTGAGGTGGGGGGGCCCTCCCCAGATACGCAGTATTTT,CASSEVGGPSPDTQYF
-,TRBJ1-5,TRBV6-2/TRBV6-3,-,TGTGCCAGCAGACCACAGGGAATCAATCAGCCCCAGCATTTT,CASRPQGINQPQHF
-,TRBJ2-7,TRBV6-2/TRBV6-3,few,TGTGCCAGCAGGGACCCAGTGCACGAGCAGTACTTC,CASRDPVHEQYF
-,TRBJ2-6,TRBV9,-,TGTGCCAGCAGCGTAGTGAATGGGGCCAACGTCCTGACTTTC,CASSVVNGANVLTF
-,TRBJ2-2,TRBV11-1,-,TGTGCCAGCAGCCCCTCGGTGGTCTTTGGGGAGCTGTTTTTT,CASSPSVVFGELFF
-,TRBJ1-1,TRBV2,-,TGTGCCAGCAGTGAAGCGGTGGTCGGTGCTTTCTTT,CASSEAVVGAFF
-,TRBJ2-5,TRBV20-1,few,TGCAGTGCCCCAAGGCCAGCGGACTTTAGATTAGAGACCCAGTACTTC,CSAPRPADFRLETQYF
TRBD1,TRBJ2-3,TRBV19,many,TGTGCCACTAACAGGGGTGAAGGATCGACAGATACGCAGTATTTT,CATNRGEGSTDTQYF
-,TRBJ2-3,TRBV5-1,-,TGCGCCAGCAGCTTGAGTCTTTTCACAGATACGCAGTATTTT,CASSLSLFTDTQYF
-,TRBJ1-3,TRBV7-2,many,TGTGCCAGCAGCTTAGTAGGGATCCGGGGAAACACCATATATTTT,CASSLVGIRGNTIYF
-,TRBJ2-2,TRBV7-9,many,TGTGCCAGCAGCCCGGCTTGGGGCAACACCGGGGAGCTGTTTTTT,CASSPAWGNTGELFF
-,TRBJ2-7,TRBV6-2/TRBV6-3,many,TGTGCCAGCAGTTACACGGGGATCTACGAGCAGTACTTC,CASSYTGIYEQYF
TRBD2,TRBJ2-5,TRBV20-1,-,TGCAGTGCCTGGACTAGCGGGGATCAGGAGACCCAGTACTTC,CSAWTSGDQETQYF
-,TRBJ1-1,TRBV27,-,TGTGCCAGCACCTTGCGATGGGGCACTGAAGCTTTCTTT,CASTLRWGTEAFF
-,TRBJ1-5,TRBV7-2,many,TGTGCCAGCAGCTTTTCAGGGGCAGAACAGCCCCAGCATTTT,CASSFSGAEQPQHF
-,TRBJ2-5,TRBV20-1,many,TGCAGTGCTAGACCGGGACACCTCCAAGAGACCCAGTACTTC,CSARPGHLQETQYF
-,TRBJ2-3,TRBV4-3,-,TGCGCCAGCAGCCAGAGGGTAGCGGAAGATACGCAGTATTTT,CASSQRVAEDTQYF
-,TRBJ1-5,TRBV19,few,TGTGCCAGTAGTATGGTGAGACATTCCGCTCAGCCCCAGCATTTT,CASSMVRHSAQPQHF
-,TRBJ1-2,TRBV25-1,-,TGTGCCAGCACTCGGGGCAGCTCCTATGGCTACACCTTC,CASTRGSSYGYTF
-,TRBJ2-2,TRBV15,-,TGTGCCACCAGCAGTATAAGGGCCATGACCGGGGAGCTGTTTTTT,CATSSIRAMTGELFF
TRBD2,TRBJ2-7,TRBV11-2,few,TGTGCCAGCAGTTTTCCCCTAGCGGGGGGTGGCGGGGAGCAGTACTTC,CASSFPLAGGGGEQYF
TRBD2,TRBJ2-1,TRBV20-1,many,TGCAGTGCTAGTCTGCTAGCGGGGGGCATCTACAATGAGCAGTTCTTC,CSASLLAGGIYNEQFF
-,TRBJ1-1,TRBV29-1,few,TGCAGCGTCGATACAGGGAGACTTAACACTGAAGCTTTCTTT,CSVDTGRLNTEAFF
TRBD1,TRBJ1-3,TRBV7-2,-,TGTGCCAGCAGCTTGGGACAGGGTGGAAACACCATATATTTT,CASSLGQGGNTIYF
-,TRBJ2-3,TRBV4-3,few,TGCGCCAGCAGCCAAGTTGGAGTTGGGACAGATACGCAGTATTTT,CASSQVGVGTDTQYF
TRBD1,TRBJ1-1,TRBV7-9,many,TGTGCCAGCAGCCCGAACCGACAGGGTTACACTGAAGCTTTCTTT,CASSPNRQGYTEAFF
TRBD1,TRBJ2-3,TRBV3-1,-,TGTGCCAGCAGCCAAAAGGGGGCGGCAGATACGCAGTATTTT,CASSQKGAADTQYF
TRBD1,TRBJ2-4,TRBV5-1,many,TGCGCCAGCAGCACGGACAGGGGGTCCAAAAACATTCAGTACTTC,CASSTDRGSKNIQYF
TRBD1,TRBJ1-2,TRBV9,few,TGTGCCAGCTCAGGGACAGGGGGATTGTATGGCTACACCTTC,CASSGTGGLYGYTF
TRBD2,TRBJ2-5,TRBV7-2,few,TGTGCCAGCAGCCCCAGACTAGCGGGAGGAAAAGAGACCCAGTACTTC,CASSPRLAGGKETQYF
-,TRBJ2-2,TRBV7-9,-,TGTGCCAGCAGCTCAACTAGCTTGGCCGGGGAGCTGTTTTTT,CASSSTSLAGELFF
-,TRBJ2-5,TRBV6-2/TRBV6-3,many,TGTGCCAGCAGTTACTTGCGGGCCCAAGAGACCCAGTACTTC,CASSYLRAQETQYF
-,TRBJ2-3,TRBV5-1,few,TGCGCCAGCAGCTTGGGATCGGGGTTCACAGATACGCAGTATTTT,CASSLGSGFTDTQYF
TRBD2,TRBJ2-5,TRBV5-1,many,TGCGCCAGCAGAGCCCAAGCGGGGGTTGTGGAGACCCAGTACTTC,CASRAQAGVVETQYF
TRBD1,TRBJ1-2,TRBV7-9,-,TGTGCCAGCAGCCCCCGGGACAGGGGACCCAATGGCTACACCTTC,CASSPRDRGPNGYTF
TRBD1,TRBJ1-5,TRBV7-2,-,TGTGCCAGCAGCCCGTGGGACAGAAATCAGCCCCAGCATTTT,CASSPWDRNQPQHF
-,TRBJ1-1,TRBV20-1,many,TGCAGTGCTCCCCCCAAGGGTAGGGGGACTGAAGCTTTCTTT,CSAPPKGRGTEAFF
TRBD2,TRBJ2-2,TRBV25-1,few,TGTGCCAGCAGTGAGGCGGGGGAGGCCGGGGAGCTGTTTTTT,CASSEAGEAGELFF
-,TRBJ2-2,TRBV7-2,few,TGTGCCAGCAGCTGGGGCCTTTGGACCGGGGAGCTGTTTTTT,CASSWGLWTGELFF
-,TRBJ1-1,TRBV6-2/TRBV6-3,-,TGTGCCAGCAGTTACTCGGCAGGGCGAGCTTTCTTT,CASSYSAGRAFF
-,TRBJ2-7,TRBV6-2/TRBV6-3,-,TGTGCCAGCAGTTACTCCACAGCCATACGAACCTACGAGCAGTACTTC,CASSYSTAIRTYEQYF
TRBD1,TRBJ1-2,TRBV6-5,many,TGTGCCAGCAGGATCCGGGACAGCGATGGCTACACCTTC,CASRIRDSDGYTF